Presented here are 20 T cell receptor beta chains from one specimen sequenced in a study of blood T cell repertoires in COVID-19. TCRdb's table, derived via immunoSEQ multiplex PCR, lists solely in-frame clones and lacks some. The sample lists fewer than 250,000 clones, around 86% occurring once. The sequenced sample was peripheral blood. The receptors derive from a man aged 45-60 years with COVID-19, enrolled during active disease.

The chain employs TRBV21-1 and TRBJ2-7; the listed D gene, TRBD1, was not tested against the DNA. TRBV21-1 is a pseudogene. There are 15 residues in the CDR3. Here the CDR3 DNA reads TGTGCCAGCAGCAAAGTTACAGGGGAGAAGTACGAGCAGTACTTC. As protein: CASSKVTGEKYEQYF.

The chain has TRBV19 and TRBJ1-2; D not resolved. Trimming stripped 3 bases from V and 2 bases from J, with 13 bases between. The germline CDR1 and CDR2 sequences are LNHDA and SQIVND (reference sequence). This CDR3 has 15 residues. The CDR3 reads CASSISGPSNYGYTF. In DNA form, the CDR3 reads TGTGCCAGTAGTATTTCGGGTCCGTCGAACTATGGCTACACCTTC.

The V and J genes are TRBV3-1 (or the pseudogene TRBV3-2) and TRBJ2-2, with 7 nucleotides matching TRBD2. CDR1 is LGHDT, CDR2 YNNKEL, per germline (reference sequence). V lost 0 bases to trimming and J lost 9 bases; unmatched junction nucleotides: 7. This CDR3 comprises 15 residues. The CDR3 DNA reads TGTGCCAGCAGCCAAGAAGGGGTAGCGGGCCGGGAGCTGTTTTTT. Its translation is CASSQEGVAGRELFF.

The chain employs TRBV10-3 and TRBJ1-5; TRBD1 might be the D (6 bases). The CDR3 totals 15 residues. V was pared by 3 bases and J by 2 bases, with 11 bases between. Germline lookup yields CDR1 ENHRY and CDR2 SYGVKD. The CDR3 region is CAISDRGLGNQPQHF. The CDR3 bases are TGTGCCATCAGTGACAGGGGATTGGGCAATCAGCCCCAGCATTTT.

The V and J genes are TRBV12-5 and TRBJ2-7, with a weak D call TRBD2 (6 bases). Germline lookup yields CDR1 LGHNT and CDR2 FRNRAP. The CDR3 totals 15 residues. V dropped 6 bases and J dropped 5 bases, with 20 bases sitting between them. This chain's CDR3 is CASGAGLLGSNEQYF. CDR3 sequence (DNA): TGTGCTAGTGGCGCGGGGCTTCTTGGATCCAACGAGCAGTACTTC. Full variable domain (missing parts from reference TRBV12-5 and TRBJ2-7): DARVTQTPRHKVTEMGQEVTMRCQPILGHNTVFWYRQTMMQGLELLAYFRNRAPLDDSGMPKDRFSAEMPDATLATLKIQPSEPRDSAVYFCASGAGLLGSNEQYFGPGTRLTVT.

V and J are TRBV7-9 and TRBJ1-1; 7 bases fit TRBD1. CDR3 size: 15 residues. Unmatched junction bases numbered 8, after V lost 5 bases and J lost 2 bases. Germline lookup yields CDR1 SEHNR and CDR2 FQNEAQ (reference sequence). In DNA form, the CDR3 reads TGTGCCAGCAGCACCCAGGGGGGCTTCAACACTGAAGCTTTCTTT. Translating it yields CASSTQGGFNTEAFF.

V gene TRBV19 combines with J gene TRBJ1-2, with 10 bases that match TRBD1. V lost 7 bases, J lost 6 bases, and 8 bases stayed unmatched. Per germline, CDR1 LNHDA and CDR2 SQIVND (reference sequence). The CDR3 has 14 amino acids. CDR3 protein: CASNTGTGDNGYTF. CDR3 DNA sequence: TGTGCCAGTAATACCGGGACAGGGGACAATGGCTACACCTTC.

The chain joins TRBV11-2 to TRBJ1-4; 9 nucleotides agree with TRBD1. Trimming removed 3 bases from V and 2 bases from J; junction bases left unmatched: 1. Germline V gene lookup returns CDR1 SGHAT and CDR2 FQNNGV. This CDR3 has 15 amino acids. The CDR3 region has the DNA TGTGCCAGCAGCTTCGGGACAGGGACTAATGAAAAACTGTTTTTT. Its protein product is CASSFGTGTNEKLFF.

The J gene is TRBJ1-3, the V gene TRBV18, with a weak D call TRBD1 (6 bases). CDR1 is KGHSH and CDR2 is LQKENI in the germline V gene. Trimming took off 2 bases at V and 3 bases at J, with 11 bases between the two ends. The CDR3 runs to 15 residues. The CDR3 DNA reads TGTGCCAGCTCACCAGCACAGGGAAGTGGAAACACCATATATTTT. Its translation is CASSPAQGSGNTIYF. Complete variable domain (other parts from reference TRBV18 and TRBJ1-3): NAGVMQNPRHLVRRRGQEARLRCSPMKGHSHVYWYRQLPEEGLKFMVYLQKENIIDESGMPKERFSAEFPKEGPSILRIQQVVRGDSAAYFCASSPAQGSGNTIYFGEGSWLTVV.

Remarks on this clone: The germline gene is not matched at one end of the junction; a read error may be the cause. The chain employs TRBV2 and TRBJ2-4, with TRBD2 identical over 12 bases. Germline loops: CDR1 SNHLY, CDR2 FYNNEI. The CDR3 contains 15 residues. The CDR3 DNA reads TGTGCCAGCAGTGTAACAGCTAGCGGGAGGGCCGACTCGGACTTC. Its translation: CASSVTASGRADSDF.

This clone has only a few counts. The CDR3 region is CASSLLAGAAGELFF. CDR3 nucleotide sequence: TGTGCCAGCAGCTTGCTAGCGGGAGCGGCCGGGGAGCTGTTTTTT. The V call is TRBV5-4, the J call TRBJ2-2; 10 bases match TRBD2. V was clipped by 1 base and J by 6 bases; unmatched bases: 3. The CDR3 runs 15 residues. CDR1 and CDR2 (germline): SGHNT, YYREEE (reference sequence). The whole variable domain, remainder taken from reference TRBV5-4 and TRBJ2-2, is ETGVTQSPTHLIKTRGQQVTLRCSSQSGHNTVSWYQQALGQGPQFIFQYYREEENGRGNFPPRFSGLQFPNYSSELNVNALELDDSALYLCASSLLAGAAGELFFGEGSRLTVL.

The V and J genes are TRBV11-3 and TRBJ2-1, with 9 bases aligning to TRBD2. CDR1 and CDR2 (germline): SGHNT, YENEEA. After removal of 0 bases from V and 5 bases from J, the junction contained 5 bases not matched to a gene. The CDR3 sequence is 16 residues long. The CDR3 here is CASSLETAGGDNEQFF. As DNA, the CDR3 is TGTGCCAGCAGCTTAGAAACAGCGGGGGGAGACAATGAGCAGTTCTTC. Filled out from reference TRBV11-3 and TRBJ2-1, the complete variable domain reads EAGVVQSPRYKIIEKKQPVAFWCNPISGHNTLYWYLQNLGQGPELLIRYENEEAVDDSQLPKDRFSAERLKGVDSTLKIQPAELGDSAVYLCASSLETAGGDNEQFFGPGTRLTVL.

V usage is TRBV14 and J usage is TRBJ2-5, with D uncertain. Germline values: CDR1 SGHDN, CDR2 FVKESK. The CDR3 runs to 13 residues. V was shortened by 1 base and J by 5 bases, with 8 bases between the two germline ends. For the CDR3, the DNA is TGTGCCAGCAGCCAAGGTCTTCGGGAGACCCAGTACTTC. It specifies CASSQGLRETQYF.

This chain connects TRBV5-8 to TRBJ2-2; 7 nucleotides match TRBD1. The CDR3 runs 16 residues. V dropped 0 bases and J dropped 5; count of bases not matched to a gene: 7. Germline CDR1 SGHTS, CDR2 YDEGEE. The CDR3 DNA reads TGTGCCAGCAGCTTGGGACAGGGAGTATGGACCGGGGAGCTGTTTTTT. Protein sequence: CASSLGQGVWTGELFF.

CDR3 nucleotides: TGTGCCAGCAGTTTATGGAGCGGGGGGGCAAACAATGAGCAGTTCTTC. It encodes CASSLWSGGANNEQFF. The rearrangement uses TRBV27 and TRBJ2-1, with 10 bases that match TRBD2. J lost 5 bases, V lost 1 base, and 5 bases had no gene match. There are 16 residues in the CDR3. Germline CDR1 MNHEY, CDR2 SMNVEV (reference sequence).

This clone was seen more than once but under ten times. The rearrangement joins TRBV29-1 to TRBJ2-5; possible D gene TRBD2, 6 bases. The V end was cut by 4 bases, the J end by 1 base, with 10 bases between. The germline V gene encodes CDR1 SQVTM and CDR2 ANQGSEA. This CDR3 contains 13 residues. CDR3 sequence: CSVVRGLQETQYF. CDR3 nucleotides: TGCAGCGTTGTCCGGGGACTCCAAGAGACCCAGTACTTC.

This sequence joins TRBV2 and TRBJ2-1, with D perhaps matching TRBD1 (6 bases). CDR1 SNHLY and CDR2 FYNNEI come from the germline V gene. Trimming left V 5 bases short and J 10 bases short, with 15 bases between. This CDR3 region has 13 residues. The CDR3 nucleotides read TGTGCCAGCAGTCCGGACAGCGTAGGGGAGCAGTTCTTC. Protein product: CASSPDSVGEQFF.

The chain has TRBV27 and TRBJ2-1, with 8 bases matching TRBD2. This CDR3 contains 14 residues. CDR1 and CDR2 (germline): MNHEY, SMNVEV (reference sequence). V trimming: 5 bases; J trimming: 7 bases; junction bases outside the gene matches: 7. The CDR3 protein is CASSGTSIYNEQFF. CDR3 nucleotide sequence: TGTGCCAGCAGTGGGACTAGTATTTATAATGAGCAGTTCTTC.

The chain has TRBV5-4 and TRBJ1-2; 10 nucleotides line up with TRBD1. The CDR3 extends over 15 amino acids. The V gene's germline CDR1 is SGHNT and CDR2 YYREEE (reference sequence). Trimming at V came to 4 bases and at J to 3 bases, leaving 6 bases not matched to a gene. The CDR3 is CASSARQGADYGYTF. CDR3 in DNA: TGTGCCAGCAGCGCGAGACAGGGGGCGGACTATGGCTACACCTTC.

This clone was seen once. This chain links TRBV7-3 with TRBJ2-1, with 7 bases aligning to TRBD1. Germline lookup yields CDR1 SGHTA and CDR2 FQGTGA. CDR3 length: 16 amino acids. The V gene end was trimmed by 5 bases and the J gene end by 0 bases; junction bases not matched to a gene: 7. CDR3 loop: CASSQQGRSSYNEQFF. The CDR3 nucleotides are TGTGCCAGCAGCCAACAGGGGCGAAGCTCCTACAATGAGCAGTTCTTC. Together with reference TRBV7-3 and TRBJ2-1, the CDR3 gives the full variable domain: GAGVSQTPSNKVTEKGKYVELRCDPISGHTALYWYRQSLGQGPEFLIYFQGTGAADDSGLPNDRFFAVRPEGSVSTLKIQRTERGDSAVYLCASSQQGRSSYNEQFFGPGTRLTVL.